This entry features one T cell receptor (beta chain) sequence. The protocol was immunoSEQ multiplex PCR, while the TCRdb copy is restricted to in-frame clones and leaves out a portion. The table records about 72,000 clones, 80% of them present only once. This sample was taken from a study of cytotoxic CD8 clonotypes in ibrutinib-treated CLL. Study context: IGHV unmutated 17 to 18; relapsed/refractory approximately 10; treatment-naive over 14. The sample average was about 240,000 productive templates and 85,000 to 100,000 productive rearrangements.

Library input was 1.5 to 2 micrograms of DNA from cryopreserved PBMCs. The CDR3 covers 16 residues. Losses at the gene ends were 5 bases for V and 0 bases for J; bases not matched to a gene: 6. In germline, CDR1 is KGHSH, CDR2 LQKENI. This sequence joins TRBV18 and TRBJ2-2; 7 nucleotides line up with TRBD1. Sequences were derived from PBMCs, sampled at disease progression, from a patient treated with ibrutinib. The receptor was derived from a human donor with chronic lymphocytic leukemia. The CDR3 DNA is TGTGCCAGCTCAGAACAGGGGTGGTCGAACACCGGGGAGCTGTTTTTT. Translated, it gives CASSEQGWSNTGELFF.